The 17 T cell receptor beta chains given below trace back to one sample, sequenced in a study of T cell changes during pregnancy in multiple sclerosis. The protocol was immunoSEQ multiplex PCR, while the TCRdb copy is restricted to in-frame clones and leaves out a portion. The data contain about 20,000 clones, less than 95% of them singletons. The specimen was CD4+ T cells from peripheral blood mononuclear cells, collected in the third trimester of pregnancy. The receptors here all came from a female donor in good health, enrolled as a control in a pregnancy study.

The chain couples TRBV29-1 to TRBJ1-2; 9 positions agree with TRBD1. Germline CDR1 SQVTM, CDR2 ANQGSEA. This CDR3 comprises 13 residues. V shed 2 bases, J shed 5 bases, and the junction held 3 bases outside the gene matches. Here the CDR3 DNA reads TGCAGCGTTGAAACAGGGGGCTCTTATGGCTACACCTTC. Translated, it gives CSVETGGSYGYTF.

This rearrangement joins TRBV28 to TRBJ2-3; D gene unclear. Germline values: CDR1 MDHEN, CDR2 SYDVKM. There are 12 residues in the CDR3. V was cut by 4 bases and J by 10 bases, with 12 bases left in between. CDR3 sequence reads: CASSSVSMAQYF. In DNA, the CDR3 is TGTGCCAGCAGTTCGGTCTCAATGGCGCAGTATTTT.

Relative to its sample, this clone is medium-sized. The identical CDR3 is also encoded by other nucleotide sequences in the sample. The V call is TRBV28, the J call TRBJ1-5; D ambiguous. V was cut by 7 bases and J by 3 bases, with 16 bases left in between. CDR1 and CDR2 from the germline V gene are MDHEN and SYDVKM. The CDR3 covers 15 residues. This CDR3 is CASKIGQVNNQPQHF. In DNA, the CDR3 is TGTGCCAGCAAAATTGGGCAGGTCAACAATCAGCCCCAGCATTTT.

The genes are TRBV6-1 and TRBJ1-1; TRBD1 matches 7 bases. This CDR3 spans 15 amino acids. From germline, CDR1 is MNHNS and CDR2 SASEGT. The V and J ends lost 7 bases and 2 bases, in that order; junction bases with no gene match: 10. CDR3 nucleotide sequence: TGTGCCAGCACTGTGGAGGGGGCAGTAAACACTGAAGCTTTCTTT. This sequence encodes CASTVEGAVNTEAFF.

The J gene is TRBJ1-1, the V gene TRBV14; possibly TRBD1 for D (5 bases). V was cut by 1 base and J by 5 bases, with 11 bases left in between. The CDR3 sequence is 14 residues long. Germline CDR1 SGHDN, CDR2 FVKESK. The CDR3 loop reads CASSQVYGATEAFF. The CDR3 nucleotides are TGTGCCAGCAGCCAAGTCTATGGGGCAACTGAAGCTTTCTTT.

The chain couples TRBV14 to TRBJ1-3; possible D gene TRBD1, 5 bases. Deletions cut 4 bases from V and 4 bases from J, with 14 bases between. The germline gives CDR1 SGHDN, CDR2 FVKESK. The CDR3 runs 15 residues. CDR3 bases: TGTGCCAGCAGCCGCCAGGGCGGGGAAGGAAACACCATATATTTT. Protein sequence: CASSRQGGEGNTIYF.

The chain links TRBV5-1 to TRBJ2-7; 7 bases match TRBD2. The CDR3 is 14 residues long. The germline CDR1 and CDR2 sequences are SGHRS and YFSETQ. With V trimmed by 4 bases and J by 3 bases, 7 bases remained unmatched. CDR3 region: CASSPFGTIYEQYF. In DNA form, the CDR3 reads TGCGCCAGCAGCCCTTTCGGGACTATCTACGAGCAGTACTTC.

This clone was detected once. The chain recombines TRBV19 with TRBJ2-4; possibly TRBD1 for D (7 bases). CDR3 length equals 15 residues. Trimming removed 5 bases at V and 9 bases at J, with 20 bases between. Germline lookup yields CDR1 LNHDA and CDR2 SQIVND (reference sequence). CDR3 loop: CASSPRGQGGFIQYF. As DNA, the CDR3 is TGTGCCAGTAGTCCCCGAGGGCAGGGGGGCTTCATTCAGTACTTC.

The sample holds a few counts of this clone. V and J are TRBV6-6 and TRBJ1-6, with 8 bases lining up with TRBD1. Germline V lookup: CDR1 MNHNY, CDR2 SVGAGI (reference sequence). The J segment lost 8 bases and the V segment lost 5 bases, leaving 5 bases of the junction unmatched. The CDR3 length is 14 residues. The chain's CDR3 is CASSRDRNYSPLHF. CDR3 DNA: TGTGCCAGCAGTCGGGACAGGAATTATTCACCCCTCCACTTT.

The gene calls are TRBV19 and TRBJ2-6, with 10 bases matching TRBD2. This CDR3 has 16 amino acids. With 6 bases clipped from V and 0 bases from J, the junction kept 2 bases outside the gene matches. Germline V CDR1 and CDR2: LNHDA, SQIVND (reference sequence). The CDR3 DNA sequence: TGTGCCAGTAGGTCTAGCGGGGGCTCTGGGGCCAACGTCCTGACTTTC. It specifies CASRSSGGSGANVLTF.

The chain couples TRBV4-3 to TRBJ2-5; tentatively, D is TRBD1 (6 bases). Germline assignment: CDR1 LGHNA and CDR2 YSLEER. V shed 1 base and J shed 5 bases, with 17 bases lying between them. CDR3 length equals 16 residues. CDR3 coding DNA: TGCGCCAGCAGCCAAGTTGGGACAACCGGGGTGGAGACCCAGTACTTC. Protein: CASSQVGTTGVETQYF.

This clone was counted once. The CDR3 spells CASSLAGSSYEQYF. Here the CDR3 DNA reads TGTGCCAGCAGCTTAGCGGGCAGCTCCTACGAGCAGTACTTC. V usage is TRBV11-1 and J usage is TRBJ2-7; D gene uncertain. Germline V lookup: CDR1 SGHAT, CDR2 FQDESV (reference sequence). V was pared by 0 bases and J by 0 bases, with 6 bases between. This CDR3 has 14 residues.

The chain uses TRBV4-2 and TRBJ1-3, with TRBD1 as a possible D gene (5 bases). CDR3 length equals 15 residues. The V gene's germline CDR1 is LGHNA and CDR2 YNFKEQ. V lost 1 base to trimming and J lost 3 bases, with 10 bases between them. CDR3 protein: CASSQVGTYGNTIYF. The DNA of the CDR3 is TGTGCCAGCAGCCAAGTGGGGACTTATGGAAACACCATATATTTT.

V and J are TRBV4-1 and TRBJ2-3, with 7 bases fitting TRBD2. The CDR3 runs 18 residues. The germline V gene has CDR1 MGHRA and CDR2 YSYEKL. Trimming took 1 base from V and 2 from J; bases not matched to a gene: 12. The CDR3 DNA follows: TGCGCCAGCAGCCAAGTAGGGATAGCGGGCCCCTTCACAGATACGCAGTATTTT. Encoded protein: CASSQVGIAGPFTDTQYF.

This sequence joins TRBV7-2 and TRBJ2-1; 9 nucleotides agree with TRBD2. The germline gives CDR1 SGHTA, CDR2 FQGNSA. This CDR3 is built from 17 residues. J gave up 3 bases and V 5 bases, and 11 bases lay outside the gene matches. CDR3 protein: CASSTGTATSGYNEQFF. The CDR3 region has the DNA TGTGCCAGCAGCACGGGGACGGCGACTAGCGGCTACAATGAGCAGTTCTTC.

This clone has more than one count but fewer than ten. J is TRBJ1-1 and V is TRBV5-1; 7 bases fit TRBD1. Germline V lookup: CDR1 SGHRS, CDR2 YFSETQ. CDR3 size: 15 residues. The V segment lost 3 bases and the J segment 4 bases; nucleotides outside the gene matches: 9. The CDR3 DNA reads as TGCGCCAGCAGCTGGGCCGACAGGGTACGCACTGAAGCTTTCTTT. This gives the protein CASSWADRVRTEAFF.

This clone was seen a single time. The chain carries TRBV10-3 and TRBJ2-2; 7 nucleotides line up with TRBD1. V shed 0 bases, J shed 7 bases, and the junction held 5 bases outside the gene matches. Per the germline V gene, CDR1 is ENHRY and CDR2 is SYGVKD. The CDR3 consists of 15 residues. The CDR3 sequence: CAISESAQGDGELFF. Here the CDR3 DNA reads TGTGCCATCAGTGAGTCGGCCCAGGGGGACGGGGAGCTGTTTTTT.